This TCR beta chain was documented in a study of cytomegalovirus exposure and HLA in healthy donors. PCR involved 60 Vbeta and 13 Jbeta primers. Sequencing was performed with immunoSEQ multiplex PCR; in TCRdb, only in-frame clones are kept and a portion is missing. The repertoire holds 150,000 to 200,000 clones, more than 80% seen once, with under 5% in the top ten. Trimming shortened V by 3 bases and J by 1 base, and 18 bases separated the two germline ends. Germline V gene lookup returns CDR1 MGHRA and CDR2 YSYEKL. The CDR3 loop spans 17 amino acids. The sequence was collected from a man aged 18-30 years in good health and CMV-seronegative. The source material was PBMCs. This chain connects TRBV4-1 to TRBJ1-2; D perhaps matches TRBD1 (5 bases). The CDR3 region has the DNA TGCGCCAGCAGCCACCCAAAGGCCAGGGCAAATAACTATGGCTACACCTTC. Its translation: CASSHPKARANNYGYTF.